This T cell receptor (beta chain) was observed in a study of T cell changes during pregnancy in multiple sclerosis. CDR3 length: 16 residues. The germline gives CDR1 SGHVS, CDR2 FNYEAQ. The V gene end was trimmed by 5 bases and the J gene end by 2 bases; junction bases not matched to a gene: 9. Clones were read by immunoSEQ multiplex PCR, and TCRdb kept only the in-frame ones, dropping some. The sample lists about 85,000 clones; 90% to 95% were seen once. The sample was peripheral blood, taken in the first trimester of pregnancy. The TCR originated in a female donor with multiple sclerosis, enrolled in a pregnancy study. The chain combines TRBV7-6 with TRBJ2-1, with 7 bases identical to TRBD2. CDR3 in DNA: TGTGCCAGCAGCAGCCCCAGCGGGGTTACCTACAATGAGCAGTTCTTC. The encoded protein is CASSSPSGVTYNEQFF.